One TCR beta chain is described in this entry. Its specificity is not known. Clones were sequenced by immunoSEQ multiplex PCR, and TCRdb holds only the in-frame ones, with some missing. The table records about 2 million clones, roughly 95% of them present only once. This sample was included in a study of shared clonotypes between healthy human individuals. In the study overall: Each donor contributed plates that comprised three CD4 naive, three CD4 memory, two CD8 naive and one CD8 memory.

Free of recent acute infections or vaccinations, the donors were healthy HIV-negative adults. Notes on the study in general: Sequencing depth was expected to influence donor clonotype sharing.

Looked up from germline, CDR1 is SGHRS and CDR2 is YFSETQ. Unmatched junction bases numbered 8, after V lost 3 bases and J lost 5 bases. This CDR3 has 16 amino acids. What was sequenced was naive CD4+ T cells sorted from blood. Described subset: CD45RA+ positively selected. The rearrangement joins TRBV5-1 to TRBJ2-3; 11 bases match TRBD2. The clonotype originates from a man between 18 and 35 years old in good health. For the CDR3, the DNA is TGCGCCAGCAGCTCCCTTGGCACTAGCGGGGGAGATACGCAGTATTTT. This encodes CASSSLGTSGGDTQYF.